The 5 T cell receptor beta chains listed next were all sequenced from one sample in a study of identifying expanded T cells in peripheral blood. The method was immunoSEQ multiplex PCR; TCRdb's version includes in-frame clones alone and lacks a portion of them. The sample includes approximately 100,000 clones, about 91% of them seen just once. Sequences were obtained from blood. Receptors were obtained from a person aged 18 to 75 in good health.

The V gene is TRBV25-1, the J gene TRBJ1-6; TRBD1 is a possible D gene (6 bases). This CDR3 comprises 16 residues. V lost 1 base, J lost 1 base, and 8 bases lay in between. In germline, CDR1 is MGHDK, CDR2 SYGVNS. DNA of the CDR3: TGTGCCAGCAGTGAATTAGGGGGATCCTATAATTCACCCCTCCACTTT. It encodes CASSELGGSYNSPLHF. The full variable domain, its missing parts supplied by reference TRBV25-1 and TRBJ1-6, is EADIYQTPRYLVIGTGKKITLECSQTMGHDKMYWYQQDPGMELHLIHYSYGVNSTEKGDLSSESTVSRIRTEHFPLTLESARPSHTSQYLCASSELGGSYNSPLHFGNGTRLTVT.

The gene calls are TRBV7-2 and TRBJ2-5, with D uncertain. CDR1 and CDR2 (germline): SGHTA, FQGNSA. Trimming cost V 3 bases and J 5 bases, with 4 bases left between them. This CDR3 is 11 amino acids long. As DNA, the CDR3 is TGTGCCAGCAGCTTGACTGAGACCCAGTACTTC. Translation gives CASSLTETQYF.

The rearrangement uses TRBV6-1 and TRBJ2-1, with 11 positions matching TRBD2. From germline, CDR1 is MNHNS and CDR2 SASEGT. The CDR3 is 15 residues long. V gave up 4 bases and J gave up 5 bases; unmatched junction bases: 4. CDR3 DNA sequence: TGTGCCAGCAGTGTTAGCGGGGGGGAACACAATGAGCAGTTCTTC. Protein: CASSVSGGEHNEQFF.

The chain couples TRBV6-6 to TRBJ2-7, with D possibly TRBD1 on 6 matching bases. V gave up 0 bases and J gave up 3 bases, with 15 bases separating them. Germline V gene lookup returns CDR1 MNHNY and CDR2 SVGAGI (reference sequence). CDR3 length: 16 amino acids. Here the CDR3 reads CASSYSKGERNYEQYF. Written as DNA, the CDR3 is TGTGCCAGCAGTTACTCGAAGGGGGAGAGAAACTACGAGCAGTACTTC.

This chain uses TRBV7-8 with TRBJ2-7, with D tentatively TRBD2 (6 bases). Deletions cut 0 bases from V and 2 bases from J, with 8 bases between. Germline V gives CDR1 SGHVS, CDR2 FQNEAQ. The CDR3 totals 14 residues. CDR3 sequence (DNA): TGTGCCAGCAGCTTAGCGGGACTTACCTACGAGCAGTACTTC. This gives the protein CASSLAGLTYEQYF.